This T cell receptor (beta chain) was obtained from a study of OX40 agonist ivuxolimab in advanced cancers. Study summary: Those enrolled were about 80% male, with a mean age of roughly 62 years and ages from roughly 23 to 80.

Some clones are missing from TCRdb's copy, which holds only in-frame ones; the method was immunoSEQ multiplex PCR. The sample has 40,000 to 55,000 clones; around four fifths are singletons. Broader study findings: Some nonresponders likewise displayed low normalized T-cell clonal expansion.

As regards this clone: Antigen unknown.

The CDR3 sequence is 14 residues long. Germline values: CDR1 MNHEY, CDR2 SVGAGI. V lost 8 bases to trimming and J lost 2 bases, with 15 bases between them. This receptor was taken from an adult with an advanced solid tumor such as melanoma, head and neck, liver or kidney cancer. Sequenced here: CD4+ or CD8+ T cells sorted from blood, sampled in a trial of the OX40 agonist ivuxolimab. J is TRBJ1-1 and V is TRBV6-5; D remains unclear. CDR3 DNA: TGTGCCAGCTCTCCGCTTGCTTCTAACACTGAAGCTTTCTTT. The encoded protein is CASSPLASNTEAFF.